Sequencing of this T cell receptor beta chain was carried out in a study of response to subunit inactivated influenza vaccine. As regards this clonotype: Its target is unknown.

In TCRdb, the RT-PCR reads were re-called with MiXCR into one record per CDR3 protein. There are about 800,000 distinct CDR3 sequences in the sample; 21% occur only once, and 10% to 13% lies in the top ten. Study results and caveats: Authors suggested that a seasonal influenza vaccination recruits few new T cells each time.

Trimming removed 4 bases at V and 3 bases at J, with 15 bases between. Per the germline V gene, CDR1 is MNHEY and CDR2 is SVGAGI. The CDR3 extends over 16 amino acids. The source is a man aged 50-60 years who received an inactivated influenza vaccine. The chain carries TRBV6-5 and TRBJ2-2; D gene uncertain. The specimen was PBMCs from blood, collected about 5 days after vaccination. The CDR3 nucleotides are TGTGCCAGCAGTTCCGGTCGGCAGGACGACACCGGGGAGCTGTTTTTT. Protein product: CASSSGRQDDTGELFF.